A single sample gave rise to the 26 T cell receptor beta chains below, sequenced in a study of vaccination and CD4 T cells after COVID-19. Their antigens are not known. Indicated treatment: approximately 9-day PBMC culture with coronavirus spike peptide pools or control peptides (ViraFEST assay). Oncomine TCR Beta short-read sequencing was applied to DNA from cultured CD4+ T cells. TCRdb fed the PCR reads into MiXCR, producing one record per CDR3 protein. The table has 20,000 to 25,000 distinct CDR3 sequences, approximately 59% seen once. Source: CD4+ T cells from blood, cultured in vitro, taken after SARS-CoV-2 vaccination. The receptors derive from a human donor who received a COVID-19 vaccine.

The CDR3 here is CASSRGGQGHEKLFF. The CDR3 DNA reads as TGTGCCAGCAGCCGCGGGGGACAGGGGCATGAAAAACTGTTTTTT. This chain links TRBV7-9 with TRBJ1-4, with 10 bases matching TRBD1. This CDR3 has 15 amino acids. Trimming cost V 5 bases and J 6 bases; bases outside gene matches: 6. Germline V gene lookup returns CDR1 SEHNR and CDR2 FQNEAQ (reference sequence).

The V and J genes are TRBV30 and TRBJ2-7, with D maybe TRBD2 (7 bases). CDR1 GTSNPN and CDR2 SVGIG come from the germline V gene (reference sequence). This CDR3 region has 13 residues. The germline V and J ends were trimmed by 2 bases and 3 bases, with 11 bases remaining between them. This CDR3 is CAWSSGGIYEQYF. CDR3 nucleotide sequence: TGTGCCTGGAGTTCGGGGGGCATCTACGAGCAGTACTTC.

A few counts support this clonotype. The chain recombines TRBV10-1 with TRBJ1-1; 7 bases match TRBD1. Germline V gene data show CDR1 as WNHNN and CDR2 as SYGVQD (reference sequence). Trimming removed 8 bases from V and 2 bases from J; junction bases left unmatched: 11. The CDR3 is 15 amino acids. DNA of the CDR3: TGCGCCAGCCGCCCCCCACAGGGGATTAACACTGAAGCTTTCTTT. Protein: CASRPPQGINTEAFF.

The chain joins TRBV15 to TRBJ2-3; 9 bases align to TRBD2. Germline CDR1 LNHNV, CDR2 YYDKDF (reference sequence). V lost 0 bases and J lost 1; bases outside the gene matches: 5. This CDR3 region has 17 residues. The CDR3 is CATSRDPPSGGTDTQYF. CDR3 bases: TGTGCCACCAGCAGAGATCCCCCTAGCGGGGGCACAGATACGCAGTATTTT.

This chain uses TRBV7-7 with TRBJ2-5; D call uncertain. V lost 1 base, J lost 0 bases, and 6 bases lay in between. There are 14 residues in the CDR3. Germline values: CDR1 SSHAT, CDR2 FNYEAQ (reference sequence). CDR3 in DNA: TGTGCCAGCAGCTTAGATGACTACCAAGAGACCCAGTACTTC. This sequence encodes CASSLDDYQETQYF.

This clonotype was observed a handful of times. The rearrangement joins TRBV6-1 to TRBJ2-3, with D perhaps TRBD2 (5 bases). The CDR3 has 10 residues. Per the germline V gene, CDR1 is MNHNS and CDR2 is SASEGT. CDR3 in amino acids: CGSEADTQYF. The CDR3 DNA follows: TGTGGGTCGGAGGCAGATACGCAGTATTTT.

V usage is TRBV6-5 and J usage is TRBJ1-6; the D gene is possibly TRBD1 (6 bases). The germline gives CDR1 MNHEY, CDR2 SVGAGI. The ends were cut back, 4 bases at V and 5 bases at J, with 12 bases in the middle. This CDR3 has 15 residues. The CDR3 DNA follows: TGTGCCAGCAGTTTTCGGACAGTTAATAATTCACCCCTCCACTTT. Protein: CASSFRTVNNSPLHF.

The chain recombines TRBV6-1 with TRBJ1-5; D remains ambiguous. The V end lost 1 base, the J end lost 0 bases, and 28 bases lay between the germline ends. The CDR3 is made up of 22 amino acids. Germline CDR1 MNHNS, CDR2 SASEGT. The CDR3 sequence is CASSEVLAGEAPGSHSNQPQHF. In nucleotides, the CDR3 is TGTGCCAGCAGTGAAGTTCTGGCAGGTGAGGCCCCCGGATCCCATAGCAATCAGCCCCAGCATTTT.

This chain links TRBV20-1 with TRBJ1-6, with D perhaps TRBD1 (5 bases). Trimming removed 3 bases from V and 7 bases from J, with 16 bases in between. This CDR3 has 15 residues. Germline CDR1 is DFQATT and CDR2 is SNEGSKA (reference sequence). The CDR3 DNA reads TGCAGTGCTAGGAGCCCCCAGGGTCGGAATTCACCCCTCCACTTT. The encoded protein is CSARSPQGRNSPLHF.

This chain connects TRBV12-3 or TRBV12-4 to TRBJ2-5; 11 bases are a match to TRBD1. After removal of 4 bases from V and 5 bases from J, the junction contained 6 bases not matched to a gene. The CDR3 length is 15 residues. CDR3 amino acids: CASSSDRGHAETQYF. CDR3 DNA sequence: TGTGCCAGCAGTTCGGACAGGGGGCATGCGGAGACCCAGTACTTC.

The chain recombines TRBV6-1 with TRBJ1-2, with 7 bases identical to TRBD1. The CDR3 consists of 14 residues. V shed 1 base and J 7 bases; nucleotides not matched to a gene: 6. Germline lookup yields CDR1 MNHNS and CDR2 SASEGT. CDR3 in DNA: TGTGCCAGCAGTGAAGATCAGGGGGGGGGTGGCTACACCTTC. This encodes CASSEDQGGGGYTF.

The CDR3 DNA sequence: TGTGCCAGCAGCTGGGCTAGCGGGGGGACCACAGATACGCAGTATTTT. This codes for CASSWASGGTTDTQYF. The chain carries TRBV6-2 or TRBV6-3 and TRBJ2-3; 11 bases match TRBD2. V shed 6 bases, J shed 2 bases, and the junction held 7 bases outside the gene matches. This CDR3 contains 16 residues. CDR1 MNHEY and CDR2 SVGEGT come from the germline V gene.

The CDR3 region has the DNA TGTGCCACCAGTGATCGGCAGGGGGTGGAAGGCAATCAGCCCCAGCATTTT. It encodes CATSDRQGVEGNQPQHF. The chain combines TRBV24-1 with TRBJ1-5; 7 bases are a match to TRBD1. The CDR3 is made up of 17 amino acids. Germline V gene sequence: CDR1 KGHDR, CDR2 SFDVKD. Germline trimming cut 3 bases from V and 2 bases from J; bases unmatched to any gene: 9.

The J gene is TRBJ2-3, the V gene TRBV20-1; tentatively, D is TRBD1 or TRBD2 (5 bases each). The germline CDR1 and CDR2 sequences are DFQATT and SNEGSKA (reference sequence). The length of the CDR3 is 15 residues. Trimming pared 6 bases from V and 4 bases from J, leaving 20 bases between. CDR3 DNA: TGCAGTGCGGGGGTACTAACGGCGGGCGCAGATACGCAGTATTTT. Protein: CSAGVLTAGADTQYF.

The rearrangement joins TRBV20-1 to TRBJ1-1, with TRBD1 as a possible D gene (6 bases). This CDR3 has 14 amino acids. CDR1 is DFQATT and CDR2 is SNEGSKA in the germline V gene (reference sequence). V was trimmed by 0 bases and J by 3 bases, leaving 11 bases between them. The CDR3 coding sequence is TGCAGTGCTAGAGATGGGGCAGGGGACACTGAAGCTTTCTTT. Its protein is CSARDGAGDTEAFF.

This chain joins TRBV19 and TRBJ1-4; TRBD1 aligns across 7 bases. The V gene's germline CDR1 is LNHDA and CDR2 SQIVND (reference sequence). CDR3 length: 13 amino acids. The J segment lost 3 bases and the V segment lost 7 bases, leaving 2 bases of the junction unmatched. The CDR3 DNA sequence: TGTGCCAGTACGACAGGGCCTAATGAAAAACTGTTTTTT. Translated: CASTTGPNEKLFF. The full variable domain, completed using reference TRBV19 and TRBJ1-4, is DGGITQSPKYLFRKEGQNVTLSCEQNLNHDAMYWYRQDPGQGLRLIYYSQIVNDFQKGDIAEGYSVSREKKESFPLTVTSAQKNPTAFYLCASTTGPNEKLFFGSGTQLSVL.

This rearrangement joins TRBV5-1 to TRBJ2-6; D remains ambiguous. The CDR3 extends over 15 amino acids. V lost 6 bases and J 3 bases, leaving 13 bases between the germline ends. In germline, CDR1 is SGHRS, CDR2 YFSETQ. The CDR3 bases are TGCGCCAGCACCCCCCCAACCGGTGGGGCCAACGTCCTGACTTTC. Its protein product is CASTPPTGGANVLTF.

This clonotype is labeled as medium-sized (0.01 to 0.1%). The chain carries TRBV30 and TRBJ2-5, with D possibly matching TRBD2 (6 bases). V was shortened by 6 bases and J by 7 bases, with 15 bases between the two germline ends. The CDR3 length is 12 residues. CDR1 is GTSNPN, CDR2 SVGIG, per germline (reference sequence). The CDR3 here is CACPGPGGTQYF. The CDR3 DNA reads TGTGCCTGTCCGGGGCCCGGGGGGACCCAGTACTTC.

The chain is built from TRBV7-3 and TRBJ2-7, with a tentative D call TRBD2 (6 bases). Trimming left V 3 bases short and J 1 base short, with 13 bases between. CDR1 is SGHTA, CDR2 FQGTGA, per germline. This CDR3 has 15 amino acids. CDR3 DNA: TGTGCCAGCAGCTTCGGTCCTAGCGAATCCTACGAGCAGTACTTC. Translation gives CASSFGPSESYEQYF.

This chain uses TRBV2 with TRBJ1-2, with D maybe TRBD1 (6 bases). V dropped 6 bases and J dropped 4 bases, with 12 bases sitting between them. CDR1 and CDR2 from the germline V gene are SNHLY and FYNNEI. The CDR3 sequence is 13 residues long. The CDR3 region is CASRATGSYGYTF. The DNA of the CDR3 is TGTGCCAGCAGGGCCACAGGGAGCTATGGCTACACCTTC.

V is TRBV19 and J is TRBJ1-5; D gene uncertain. From germline, CDR1 is LNHDA and CDR2 SQIVND (reference sequence). Trimming removed 5 bases at V and 1 base at J, with 18 bases between. The CDR3 is 17 residues long. Here the CDR3 reads CASSPKPLTVSNQPQHF. DNA of the CDR3: TGTGCCAGTAGTCCTAAACCCCTTACAGTGAGCAATCAGCCCCAGCATTTT.

This clonotype showed up just once. The CDR3 protein is CSAPTRGGSDEQFF. For the CDR3, the DNA is TGCAGTGCCCCCACGCGCGGGGGGTCGGATGAGCAGTTCTTC. This sequence joins TRBV20-1 and TRBJ2-1, with 8 nucleotides matching TRBD2. The V segment lost 6 bases and the J segment 8 bases; nucleotides outside the gene matches: 12. The V gene's germline CDR1 is DFQATT and CDR2 SNEGSKA (reference sequence). This CDR3 has 14 residues.

Only a few counts were recorded for this clonotype. V and J are TRBV20-1 and TRBJ1-2; 7 bases are shared with TRBD1. The V gene end was trimmed by 1 base and the J gene end by 6 bases; junction bases not matched to a gene: 5. This CDR3 comprises 13 residues. Germline lookup yields CDR1 DFQATT and CDR2 SNEGSKA (reference sequence). The CDR3 protein is CSARVWQGDGYTF. CDR3 DNA sequence: TGCAGTGCTAGAGTATGGCAGGGGGATGGCTACACCTTC.

This chain joins TRBV12-3 or TRBV12-4 and TRBJ2-5; possible D gene TRBD2, 6 bases. This CDR3 has 15 amino acids. The V end lost 3 bases, the J end lost 0 bases, and 11 bases lay between the germline ends. The CDR3 loop reads CASSFHGGYQETQYF. CDR3 DNA: TGTGCCAGCAGTTTTCATGGGGGGTACCAAGAGACCCAGTACTTC.

CDR3 residues: CAWSAVSGANVLTF. The CDR3, as DNA: TGTGCCTGGAGTGCGGTCTCTGGGGCCAACGTCCTGACTTTC. The chain couples TRBV30 to TRBJ2-6; D is uncertain. Trimming cost V 1 base and J 0 bases, with 4 bases left between them. The V gene's germline CDR1 is GTSNPN and CDR2 SVGIG (reference sequence). CDR3 size: 14 residues.

The chain couples TRBV24-1 to TRBJ2-3, with 7 bases aligning to TRBD2. Trimming removed 6 bases from V and 5 bases from J; junction bases left unmatched: 1. CDR1 is KGHDR and CDR2 is SFDVKD in the germline V gene. There are 12 residues in the CDR3. The CDR3 region has the DNA TGTGCCACCAGTCCGGGGGGAGATACGCAGTATTTT. Protein product: CATSPGGDTQYF.